This T cell receptor (beta chain) emerged from a study of T cell responses to AZD1222 COVID-19 vaccine. Across the whole study: Whether given at about 4 or about 12 weeks, second doses were pooled.

This table comes from immunoSEQ multiplex PCR, and its TCRdb copy is limited to in-frame clones, with some not included. The table shows 100,000 to 120,000 clones, with 88% occurring only once. This clone was recorded once. Sequenced material: peripheral blood, taken on day 0 of AZD1222 vaccination. The sequence derives from an adult in good health.

The DNA for the CDR3 is TGTGCCAGCAGCTTAGCGGAGGGGTTCGTACATAATTCACCCCTCCACTTT. Protein: CASSLAEGFVHNSPLHF. V usage is TRBV7-9 and J usage is TRBJ1-6, with D tentatively TRBD1 (5 bases). The CDR3 sequence is 17 residues long. Trimming removed 0 bases from V and 5 bases from J, with 14 bases in between. Germline loops: CDR1 SEHNR, CDR2 FQNEAQ (reference sequence). Using reference TRBV7-9 and TRBJ1-6 for the parts outside the CDR3, the full variable domain is DTGVSQNPRHKITKRGQNVTFRCDPISEHNRLYWYRQTLGQGPEFLTYFQNEAQLEKSRLLSDRFSAERPKGSFSTLEIQRTEQGDSAMYLCASSLAEGFVHNSPLHFGNGTRLTVT.